The rows below give T cell receptor beta chains drawn from one sample of a study of blood T cell repertoires in COVID-19. Repertoires were generated with immunoSEQ multiplex PCR, while TCRdb's copy carries only in-frame clones and drops some. The table includes under 110,000 clones, about 92% detected once. The specimen was peripheral blood. The receptors shown here come from a man aged 50 or older with active COVID-19. Both conserved end residues are part of each CDR3. D genes are given only for firm matches. Expanded clones are given a class, and other clones once, few, many or no size at all.

CDR3 protein: CASSVVSGARDEQFF
CDR3 DNA: TGTGCCAGCAGCGTAGTTAGCGGAGCCCGTGATGAGCAGTTCTTC
J gene: TRBJ2-1
D gene: NA
V gene: TRBV9
clone size: NA

CDR3 protein: CASSEGHLNTEAFF
CDR3 DNA: TGTGCCAGCAGTGAGGGACATTTGAACACTGAAGCTTTCTTT
J gene: TRBJ1-1
D gene: NA
V gene: TRBV2
clone size: once

CDR3 protein: CASSDGQGGPKKQYF
CDR3 DNA: TGTGCCAGCAGCGACGGACAGGGGGGACCTAAGAAGCAGTACTTC
J gene: TRBJ2-7
D gene: TRBD1
V gene: TRBV2
clone size: once

CDR3 protein: CASSPRPGGSEAFF
CDR3 DNA: TGTGCCAGCTCACCCAGGCCAGGGGGCTCTGAAGCTTTCTTT
J gene: TRBJ1-1
D gene: TRBD1
V gene: TRBV18
clone size: NA

CDR3 protein: CSVARQGIEAFF
CDR3 DNA: TGCAGCGTGGCAAGACAGGGGATTGAAGCTTTCTTT
J gene: TRBJ1-1
D gene: TRBD1
V gene: TRBV29-1
clone size: few

CDR3 protein: CASSFTAGDAYNEQFF
CDR3 DNA: TGTGCCAGTAGTTTTACCGCCGGAGACGCCTACAATGAGCAGTTCTTC
J gene: TRBJ2-1
D gene: NA
V gene: TRBV19
clone size: once

CDR3 protein: CASRTTGGTGELFF
CDR3 DNA: TGCGCCAGCAGAACGACAGGGGGTACCGGGGAGCTGTTTTTT
J gene: TRBJ2-2
D gene: TRBD1
V gene: TRBV4-1
clone size: once

CDR3 protein: CAWSLAGRSSYNEQFF
CDR3 DNA: TGTGCCTGGAGCTTAGCGGGCCGAAGCTCCTACAATGAGCAGTTCTTC
J gene: TRBJ2-1
D gene: TRBD2
V gene: TRBV30
clone size: NA

CDR3 protein: CASSRYRDSSYEQYF
CDR3 DNA: TGTGCCAGCAGCCGTTACCGGGACAGCTCCTACGAGCAGTACTTC
J gene: TRBJ2-7
D gene: TRBD1
V gene: TRBV14
clone size: NA

CDR3 protein: CASSPEGSYGYTF
CDR3 DNA: TGTGCCAGCTCACCCGAGGGCTCCTATGGCTACACCTTC
J gene: TRBJ1-2
D gene: NA
V gene: TRBV18
clone size: once

CDR3 protein: CASSLGQGSYNEQFF
CDR3 DNA: TGTGCCAGCAGCTTAGGACAGGGTTCCTACAATGAGCAGTTCTTC
J gene: TRBJ2-1
D gene: TRBD1
V gene: TRBV7-2
clone size: NA

CDR3 protein: CASSLRAGGEQYF
CDR3 DNA: TGTGCCAGCAGCTTAAGGGCAGGAGGCGAGCAGTACTTC
J gene: TRBJ2-7
D gene: NA
V gene: TRBV5-4
clone size: NA

CDR3 protein: CASSTLRNEKLFF
CDR3 DNA: TGTGCCAGTAGTACTCTTAGAAACGAAAAACTGTTTTTT
J gene: TRBJ1-4
D gene: NA
V gene: TRBV19
clone size: NA

CDR3 protein: CAWSVGVNTEAFF
CDR3 DNA: TGTGCCTGGAGTGTAGGGGTGAACACTGAAGCTTTCTTT
J gene: TRBJ1-1
D gene: NA
V gene: TRBV30
clone size: NA

CDR3 protein: CASSLRSGSYGYTF
CDR3 DNA: TGTGCCAGCAGCCTGAGATCGGGGTCCTATGGCTACACCTTC
J gene: TRBJ1-2
D gene: NA
V gene: TRBV11-2
clone size: once

CDR3 protein: CASRLKGAHYEQYF
CDR3 DNA: TGTGCCAGCAGGTTGAAGGGGGCTCACTACGAGCAGTACTTC
J gene: TRBJ2-7
D gene: TRBD1
V gene: TRBV28
clone size: NA

CDR3 protein: CASSAWEGNQPQHF
CDR3 DNA: TGTGCCAGCAGTGCCTGGGAGGGCAATCAGCCCCAGCATTTT
J gene: TRBJ1-5
D gene: NA
V gene: TRBV28
clone size: NA

CDR3 protein: CASSQDHGWGQAFF
CDR3 DNA: TGTGCCAGCAGCCAAGATCATGGGTGGGGACAGGCTTTCTTT
J gene: TRBJ1-1
D gene: TRBD1
V gene: TRBV3-1/TRBV3-2
clone size: NA

CDR3 protein: CASSYGTGIANYGYTF
CDR3 DNA: TGTGCCAGCAGCTACGGGACAGGGATAGCTAACTATGGCTACACCTTC
J gene: TRBJ1-2
D gene: TRBD1
V gene: TRBV7-9
clone size: NA

CDR3 protein: CASKLAGDSGELFF
CDR3 DNA: TGTGCCAGTAAACTAGCGGGAGACTCCGGGGAGCTGTTTTTT
J gene: TRBJ2-2
D gene: TRBD2
V gene: TRBV28
clone size: NA

CDR3 protein: CASSRDRGTNEQFF
CDR3 DNA: TGTGCCAGCTCTCGGGACAGGGGCACGAATGAGCAGTTCTTC
J gene: TRBJ2-1
D gene: TRBD1
V gene: TRBV18
clone size: NA

CDR3 protein: CASSKANQETQYF
CDR3 DNA: TGTGCCAGCAGTAAAGCGAACCAAGAGACCCAGTACTTC
J gene: TRBJ2-5
D gene: NA
V gene: TRBV28
clone size: NA

CDR3 protein: CASSVLAGESYEQYF
CDR3 DNA: TGTGCCAGCAGCGTCCTAGCGGGAGAATCCTACGAGCAGTACTTC
J gene: TRBJ2-7
D gene: TRBD2
V gene: TRBV9
clone size: NA